These 28 T cell receptor beta chains were sequenced from one sample in a study of blood T cell repertoires in COVID-19. Measured with immunoSEQ multiplex PCR; TCRdb has only the in-frame clones, and not every one. The sample lists 220,000 or so clones; roughly 84% were seen once. Sequenced material: peripheral blood. These TCRs come from an elderly woman with acute or convalescent COVID-19.

The gene calls are TRBV5-6 and TRBJ2-5, with TRBD2 matching over 11 bases. CDR3 length: 15 amino acids. J was trimmed by 3 bases and V by 4 bases; bases with no gene match: 5. The V gene's germline CDR1 is SGHDT and CDR2 YYEEEE. The CDR3 loop is CASSRKTSGEETQYF. Here the CDR3 DNA reads TGTGCCAGCAGCCGCAAGACTAGCGGGGAAGAGACCCAGTACTTC.

In this sample, this clone turned up many times. V and J are TRBV5-4 and TRBJ2-2, with a possible D match to TRBD1 (6 bases). CDR3 length equals 16 residues. Germline CDR1 reads SGHNT; CDR2 reads YYREEE (reference sequence). Between the trimmed V and J ends, which lost 1 base and 6 bases, there was a span of 16 bases. The CDR3 loop reads CASSLSPGAIAGELFF. The CDR3 DNA reads as TGTGCCAGCAGCTTGTCTCCAGGGGCGATTGCCGGGGAGCTGTTTTTT.

The J gene is TRBJ1-5, the V gene TRBV6-2 or TRBV6-3; D is possibly TRBD1 (5 bases). Germline CDR1 is MNHEY and CDR2 is SVGEGT. This CDR3 contains 15 residues. V was trimmed by 2 bases and J by 1 base, leaving 9 bases between them. The CDR3 DNA reads as TGTGCCAGCAGTTACGCAGGGTTAAGCAATCAGCCCCAGCATTTT. This codes for CASSYAGLSNQPQHF.

The V gene is TRBV15, the J gene TRBJ1-2; 7 positions agree with TRBD1. V lost 5 bases, J lost 3 bases, and 6 bases stayed unmatched. Germline CDR1 and CDR2: LNHNV and YYDKDF (reference sequence). CDR3 length: 14 residues. CDR3 DNA: TGTGCCACCAGCCCGGACAGGCGGGACTATGGCTACACCTTC. Encoded protein: CATSPDRRDYGYTF.

The chain combines TRBV7-9 with TRBJ2-5; TRBD1 aligns across 9 bases. Germline V CDR1 and CDR2: SEHNR, FQNEAQ (reference sequence). The length of the CDR3 is 15 residues. V shed 5 bases, J shed 5 bases, and the junction held 9 bases outside the gene matches. CDR3 sequence (DNA): TGTGCCAGCAGCCTCCCCGGACAGGGGTACGAGACCCAGTACTTC. It codes for CASSLPGQGYETQYF.

The chain recombines TRBV5-6 with TRBJ2-5; possibly TRBD2 for D (6 bases). Germline CDR1 SGHDT, CDR2 YYEEEE. This CDR3 comprises 13 residues. V was clipped by 6 bases and J by 5 bases, with 14 bases between them. This chain's CDR3 is CASTPGGVETQYF. The CDR3 DNA is TGTGCCAGCACCCCCGGGGGTGTGGAGACCCAGTACTTC.

The rearrangement joins TRBV6-5 to TRBJ2-1; 8 positions match TRBD1. The CDR3 has 15 residues. After removal of 5 bases from V and 2 bases from J, the junction contained 5 bases not matched to a gene. Per the germline V gene, CDR1 is MNHEY and CDR2 is SVGAGI. This CDR3 is CASSPDRGPYNEQFF. DNA of the CDR3: TGTGCCAGCAGTCCTGACAGGGGCCCCTACAATGAGCAGTTCTTC.

The CDR3 DNA reads TGTGCCAGCAGTCGGGATAATGAAAAACTGTTTTTT. Translation: CASSRDNEKLFF. The J gene is TRBJ1-4, the V gene TRBV25-1; D not resolved. The CDR3 has 12 residues. The V end was cut by 5 bases, the J end by 4 bases, with 5 bases between. From germline, CDR1 is MGHDK and CDR2 SYGVNS.

This clone has a handful of counts. The rearrangement uses TRBV19 and TRBJ2-3; D is perhaps TRBD2 (6 bases). V was pared by 5 bases and J by 1 base, with 16 bases between. The length of the CDR3 is 16 residues. Germline V gene data show CDR1 as LNHDA and CDR2 as SQIVND (reference sequence). The DNA for the CDR3 is TGTGCCAGTAGTGGCCGGAGTGGCGGGGGCACAGATACGCAGTATTTT. Translation: CASSGRSGGGTDTQYF.

V is TRBV9 and J is TRBJ2-3; no clear D. Germline loops: CDR1 SGDLS, CDR2 YYNGEE. V was cut by 0 bases and J by 5 bases, with 10 bases left in between. There are 14 residues in the CDR3. CDR3 nucleotides: TGTGCCAGCAGCGTAGGTGCAGATGGAGATACGCAGTATTTT. As protein: CASSVGADGDTQYF.

V gene TRBV6-5 combines with J gene TRBJ1-2, with D uncertain. V shed 0 bases and J shed 2 bases, with 7 bases lying between them. There are 14 residues in the CDR3. Germline CDR1 is MNHEY and CDR2 is SVGAGI. The DNA of the CDR3 is TGTGCCAGCAGTTACTCTGGCAGGAACTATGGCTACACCTTC. This sequence encodes CASSYSGRNYGYTF.

The V gene is TRBV6-5, the J gene TRBJ2-1, with D perhaps matching TRBD2 (7 bases). This CDR3 region has 15 residues. V was clipped by 9 bases and J by 7 bases, with 22 bases between them. The germline gives CDR1 MNHEY, CDR2 SVGAGI. DNA for the CDR3: TGTGCCAGTCTAATCGACGGGGGGCTTTCGAATGAGCAGTTCTTC. It specifies CASLIDGGLSNEQFF.

The rearrangement links TRBV20-1 to TRBJ1-2; weak D call: TRBD1 (5 bases). CDR3 length: 15 amino acids. Trimming stripped 3 bases from V and 2 bases from J, with 16 bases between. Looked up from germline, CDR1 is DFQATT and CDR2 is SNEGSKA (reference sequence). Written as DNA, the CDR3 is TGCAGTGCTAGTCGTCGTAGCGGGGGAAACTATGGCTACACCTTC. It is translated as CSASRRSGGNYGYTF.

Notes on this clone: The identical CDR3 is also encoded by other nucleotide sequences in the sample. This sequence joins TRBV11-2 and TRBJ2-3, with D perhaps matching TRBD1 (6 bases). V was cut by 5 bases and J by 1 base, with 13 bases left in between. Germline V gene data show CDR1 as SGHAT and CDR2 as FQNNGV. The CDR3 sequence is 15 residues long. The CDR3 sequence is CASSLGGAGTDTQYF. DNA for the CDR3: TGTGCCAGCAGCCTTGGGGGCGCGGGCACAGATACGCAGTATTTT.

This clone was counted a few times. The DNA of the CDR3 is TGTGCCAGTAGTATAGGGGGACAGCAGCATTTT. This codes for CASSIGGQQHF. This sequence joins TRBV19 and TRBJ1-5, with 7 positions matching TRBD1. The trim removed 1 base at V and 13 bases at J, leaving 1 base unmatched. Per germline, CDR1 LNHDA and CDR2 SQIVND (reference sequence). This CDR3 is built from 11 residues.

This clone was counted a single time. The V gene is TRBV6-5, the J gene TRBJ2-7; D call uncertain. The CDR3 is 13 residues long. V dropped 5 bases and J dropped 4 bases, with 12 bases sitting between them. CDR1 MNHEY and CDR2 SVGAGI come from the germline V gene. In DNA form, the CDR3 reads TGTGCCAGCAGTAATATGCAGGCTTACGAGCAGTACTTC. This translates into CASSNMQAYEQYF.

This clone has only a few counts. V is TRBV4-3 and J is TRBJ1-5, with D perhaps matching TRBD1 (6 bases). V gave up 0 bases and J gave up 3 bases, with 15 bases separating them. The CDR3 is 17 amino acids. Germline CDR1 LGHNA, CDR2 YSLEER. The CDR3 loop is CASSQEVGGLLNQPQHF. The CDR3, as DNA: TGCGCCAGCAGCCAAGAAGTGGGGGGGCTGCTCAATCAGCCCCAGCATTTT.

This chain links TRBV19 with TRBJ1-1; no firm D call. V was trimmed by 1 base and J by 1 base, leaving 4 bases between them. Per the germline V gene, CDR1 is LNHDA and CDR2 is SQIVND (reference sequence). This CDR3 contains 13 residues. The CDR3 here is CASSIVRNTEAFF. The CDR3 DNA follows: TGTGCCAGTAGTATAGTGAGGAACACTGAAGCTTTCTTT.

The chain recombines TRBV7-6 with TRBJ2-7; 9 nucleotides align to TRBD1. From germline, CDR1 is SGHVS and CDR2 FNYEAQ. This CDR3 is built from 17 residues. V shed 5 bases, J shed 4 bases, and the junction held 15 bases outside the gene matches. CDR3 DNA sequence: TGTGCCAGCAGCCCCTCCCCCGGGACAGGGTTTGTTTACGAGCAGTACTTC. Its translation is CASSPSPGTGFVYEQYF. The entire variable domain, with the rest obtained from reference TRBV7-6 and TRBJ2-7, is as follows: GAGVSQSPRYKVTKRGQDVALRCDPISGHVSLYWYRQALGQGPEFLTYFNYEAQQDKSGLPNDRFSAERPEGSISTLTIQRTEQRDSAMYRCASSPSPGTGFVYEQYFGPGTRLTVT.

The count of this clone is one. The rearrangement uses TRBV7-3 and TRBJ1-1; a weak D match, TRBD1 (5 bases). V shed 7 bases and J shed 6 bases, with 18 bases lying between them. The CDR3 has 14 residues. Germline CDR1 is SGHTA and CDR2 is FQGTGA. Here the CDR3 DNA reads TGTGCCAGCACCTATCCCGGGGGAGGCGCTGAAGCTTTCTTT. The encoded protein is CASTYPGGGAEAFF.

The rearrangement joins TRBV11-3 to TRBJ1-2, with 8 bases matching TRBD1. The CDR3 extends over 18 amino acids. V was clipped by 3 bases and J by 2 bases; unmatched bases: 14. The V gene's germline CDR1 is SGHNT and CDR2 YENEEA. CDR3 in amino acids: CASSFSSGRGRPNYGYTF. In DNA form, the CDR3 reads TGTGCCAGCAGCTTCTCTTCGGGCAGGGGGCGCCCGAACTATGGCTACACCTTC.

The chain recombines TRBV6-4 with TRBJ2-1, with 10 bases matching TRBD2. The CDR3 is 20 residues long. V was pared by 6 bases and J by 5 bases, with 22 bases of the junction left unmatched. In germline, CDR1 is MRHNA, CDR2 SNTAGT. The DNA for the CDR3 is TGTGCCAGCAGCGCCGAGTGGGTAGCGGGGGGTACTTCGATAAACAATGAGCAGTTCTTC. Translation: CASSAEWVAGGTSINNEQFF.

This chain connects TRBV6-6 to TRBJ2-3; D uncertain. The CDR3 is made up of 13 amino acids. Germline V gene data show CDR1 as MNHNY and CDR2 as SVGAGI (reference sequence). Trimming took off 10 bases at V and 6 bases at J, with 17 bases between the two ends. Written as DNA, the CDR3 is TGTGCCACCTCCCTACAGCCGCCTGATACGCAGTATTTT. Its translation is CATSLQPPDTQYF.

The chain employs TRBV12-3 or TRBV12-4 and TRBJ1-2, with D possibly matching TRBD1 (5 bases). V lost 6 bases, J lost 4 bases, and 9 bases lay in between. CDR3 length equals 12 residues. CDR3: CASRRDRYGYTF. CDR3 nucleotides: TGTGCCAGCAGGCGGGACCGCTATGGCTACACCTTC.

The chain recombines TRBV10-3 with TRBJ2-5; no firm D call. The CDR3 loop spans 11 amino acids. Per germline, CDR1 ENHRY and CDR2 SYGVKD. Trimming took 3 bases from V and 4 from J, leaving 3 bases between them. CDR3 sequence reads: CAISDGETQYF. The CDR3 DNA sequence: TGTGCCATCAGTGACGGAGAGACCCAGTACTTC.

V and J are TRBV5-1 and TRBJ1-3; no definite D call. The V gene's germline CDR1 is SGHRS and CDR2 YFSETQ. V gave up 1 base and J gave up 0 bases, with 8 bases separating them. The CDR3 is 15 amino acids. CDR3 amino acids: CASSLPLSSGNTIYF. In nucleotides, the CDR3 is TGCGCCAGCAGCTTGCCCCTGAGCTCTGGAAACACCATATATTTT.

This sequence joins TRBV6-6 and TRBJ1-2, with 8 positions matching TRBD1. CDR3 length: 16 residues. V was clipped by 3 bases and J by 3 bases; unmatched bases: 9. CDR1 is MNHNY, CDR2 SVGAGI, per germline (reference sequence). Here the CDR3 reads CASSYHFQGADYGYTF. The DNA of the CDR3 is TGTGCCAGCAGTTATCATTTCCAGGGGGCGGACTATGGCTACACCTTC.

The chain couples TRBV4-1 to TRBJ1-3, with 12 positions matching TRBD1. Germline V gives CDR1 MGHRA, CDR2 YSYEKL. This CDR3 has 20 amino acids. The J segment lost 1 base and the V segment lost 4 bases, leaving 14 bases of the junction unmatched. CDR3 DNA: TGCGCCAGCAGCCTCGTGGGGGGGGACAGGGGGCTGTCATCTGGAAACACCATATATTTT. Residues: CASSLVGGDRGLSSGNTIYF.